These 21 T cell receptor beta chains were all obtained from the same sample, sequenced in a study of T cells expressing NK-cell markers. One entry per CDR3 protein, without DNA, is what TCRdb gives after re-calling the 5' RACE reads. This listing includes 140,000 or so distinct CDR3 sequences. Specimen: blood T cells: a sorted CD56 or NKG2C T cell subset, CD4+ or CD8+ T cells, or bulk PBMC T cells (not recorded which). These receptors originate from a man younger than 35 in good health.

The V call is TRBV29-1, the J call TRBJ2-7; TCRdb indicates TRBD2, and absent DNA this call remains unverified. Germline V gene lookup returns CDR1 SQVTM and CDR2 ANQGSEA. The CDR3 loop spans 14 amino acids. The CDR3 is CSVPTGGPGYEQYF.

The CDR3 sequence: CASHVTGTSGINEQFF. The chain has TRBV5-1 and TRBJ2-1; lacking DNA, the TRBD2 call made by TCRdb goes unchecked. The V gene's germline CDR1 is SGHRS and CDR2 YFSETQ. The CDR3 is made up of 16 amino acids. Together with reference TRBV5-1 and TRBJ2-1, the CDR3 gives the full variable domain: KAGVTQTPRYLIKTRGQQVTLSCSPISGHRSVSWYQQTPGQGLQFLFEYFSETQRNKGNFPGRFSGRQFSNSRSEMNVSTLELGDSALYLCASHVTGTSGINEQFFGPGTRLTVL.

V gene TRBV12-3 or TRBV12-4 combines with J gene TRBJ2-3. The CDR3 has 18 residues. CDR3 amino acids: CASRPKKKPEPSTDTQYF.

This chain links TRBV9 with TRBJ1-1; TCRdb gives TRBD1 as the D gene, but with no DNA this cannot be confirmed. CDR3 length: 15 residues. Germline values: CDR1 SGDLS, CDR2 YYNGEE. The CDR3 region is CASSEIPGRSSTAFF.

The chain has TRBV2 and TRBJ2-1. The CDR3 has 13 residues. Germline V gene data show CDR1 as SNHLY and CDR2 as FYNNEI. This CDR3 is CASSETENNEQFF.

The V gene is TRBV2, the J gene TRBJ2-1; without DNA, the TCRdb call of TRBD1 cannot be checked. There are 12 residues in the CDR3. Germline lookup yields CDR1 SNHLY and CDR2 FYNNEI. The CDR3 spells CASPGGANEQFF.

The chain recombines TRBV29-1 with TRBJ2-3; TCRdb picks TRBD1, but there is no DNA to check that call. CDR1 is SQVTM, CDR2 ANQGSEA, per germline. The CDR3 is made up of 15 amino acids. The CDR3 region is CSVERGGQNTDTQYF.

The CDR3 region is CASSLGQAEGYTF. The chain employs TRBV7-9 and TRBJ1-2. CDR1 and CDR2 from the germline V gene are SEHNR and FQNEAQ (reference sequence). The CDR3 is made up of 13 amino acids.

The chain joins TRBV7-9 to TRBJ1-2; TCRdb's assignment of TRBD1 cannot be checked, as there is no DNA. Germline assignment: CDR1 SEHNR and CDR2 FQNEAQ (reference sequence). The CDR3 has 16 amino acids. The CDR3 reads CASSLAGTGPNYGYTF.

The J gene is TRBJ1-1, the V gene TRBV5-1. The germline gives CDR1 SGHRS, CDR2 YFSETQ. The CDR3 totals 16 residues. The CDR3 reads CASSLAFGDSNTEAFF.

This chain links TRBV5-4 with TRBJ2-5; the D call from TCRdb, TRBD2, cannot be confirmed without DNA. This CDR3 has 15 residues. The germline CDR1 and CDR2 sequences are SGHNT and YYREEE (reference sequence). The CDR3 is CASSLVGLEEETQYF.

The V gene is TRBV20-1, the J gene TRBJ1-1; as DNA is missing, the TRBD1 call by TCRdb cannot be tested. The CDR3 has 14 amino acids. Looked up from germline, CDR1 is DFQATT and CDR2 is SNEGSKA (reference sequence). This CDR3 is CSAEHRGRYTEAFF.

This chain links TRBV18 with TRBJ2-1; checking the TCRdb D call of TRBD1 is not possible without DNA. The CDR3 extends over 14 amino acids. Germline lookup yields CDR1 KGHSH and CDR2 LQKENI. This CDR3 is CASSPDSQGGEQFF.

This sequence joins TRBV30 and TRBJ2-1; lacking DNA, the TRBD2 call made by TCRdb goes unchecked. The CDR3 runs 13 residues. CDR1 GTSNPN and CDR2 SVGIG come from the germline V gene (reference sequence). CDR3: CAWSLAGGNEQFF.

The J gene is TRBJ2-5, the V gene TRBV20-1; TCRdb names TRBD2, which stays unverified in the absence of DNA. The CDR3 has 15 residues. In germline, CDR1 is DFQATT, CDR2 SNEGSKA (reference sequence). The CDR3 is CSARDGGLAEETQYF.

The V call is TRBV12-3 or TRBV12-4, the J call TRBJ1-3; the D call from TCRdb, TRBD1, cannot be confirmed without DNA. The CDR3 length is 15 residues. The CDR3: CASTGPGVSGNTIYF.

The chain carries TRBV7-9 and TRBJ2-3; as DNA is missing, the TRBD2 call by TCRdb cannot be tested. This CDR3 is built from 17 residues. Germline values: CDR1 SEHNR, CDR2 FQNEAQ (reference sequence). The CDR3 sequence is CASSSTVTSVGEDTQYF.

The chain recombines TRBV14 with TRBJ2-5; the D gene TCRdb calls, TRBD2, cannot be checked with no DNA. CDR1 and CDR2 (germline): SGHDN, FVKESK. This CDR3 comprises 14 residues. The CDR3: CASSHFSGEETQYF.

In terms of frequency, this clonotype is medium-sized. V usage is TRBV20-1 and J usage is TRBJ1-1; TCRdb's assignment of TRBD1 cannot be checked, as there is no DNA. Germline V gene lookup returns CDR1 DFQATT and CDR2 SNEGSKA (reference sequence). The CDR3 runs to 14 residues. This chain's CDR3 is CSARDGDRHTEAFF.

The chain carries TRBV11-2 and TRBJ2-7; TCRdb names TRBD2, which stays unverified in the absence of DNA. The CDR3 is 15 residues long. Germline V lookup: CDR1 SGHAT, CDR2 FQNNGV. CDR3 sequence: CASAEGGSVPYEQYF.

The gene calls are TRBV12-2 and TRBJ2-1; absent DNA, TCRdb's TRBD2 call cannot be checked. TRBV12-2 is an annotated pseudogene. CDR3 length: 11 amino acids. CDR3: CASRQVLLQFF.